Listed below are T cell receptor beta chains from one sample, sequenced in a study of blood T cells in healthy people across ages. TCRdb reanalysed the 5' RACE reads using MiXCR and keeps one entry per CDR3 protein. The sample includes about 750,000 distinct CDR3 sequences, about 48% seen only once; the top ten take approximately 40%. Sequencing used blood. These receptors came from a man older than 75 in good health. CDR3s include the opening cysteine and the closing phenylalanine or tryptophan. The order of the fields is D gene, V gene, clone size, J gene, CDR3 DNA, CDR3 protein. D genes are given only for firm matches. A row's size may be missing; if present it is once, few, many or a size class.

D gene: -
V gene: TRBV6-6
clone size: -
J gene: TRBJ2-7
CDR3 DNA: TGTGCCAGCCTCAGGACCGACGCCCCCCGCGAGCAGTACTTC
CDR3 protein: CASLRTDAPREQYF

D gene: -
V gene: TRBV20-1
clone size: -
J gene: TRBJ2-5
CDR3 DNA: TGCAGTGCTGAACCTGGGAGAACCGAAGAGACCCAGTACTTC
CDR3 protein: CSAEPGRTEETQYF

D gene: -
V gene: TRBV7-9
clone size: once
J gene: TRBJ2-1
CDR3 DNA: TGTGCCAGCAGCTTACAGGTCGGAGTGCTCCTACCAACGGAGCAGTTCTTC
CDR3 protein: CASSLQVGVLLPTEQFF

D gene: -
V gene: TRBV6-5
clone size: -
J gene: TRBJ2-7
CDR3 DNA: TGTGCCAGCAGTTACGCGGAGCTGGAGATATACGAGCAGTACTTC
CDR3 protein: CASSYAELEIYEQYF

D gene: -
V gene: TRBV9
clone size: -
J gene: TRBJ2-3
CDR3 DNA: TGTGCCAGCAGCGTAGGGGGGACTGCTAACAGATACGCGTATTTT
CDR3 protein: CASSVGGTANRYAYF

D gene: TRBD1
V gene: TRBV5-1
clone size: -
J gene: TRBJ2-7
CDR3 DNA: TGCGCCAGCAGCTTGGCCACAGGGGGACACGAGCAGTACTTC
CDR3 protein: CASSLATGGHEQYF

D gene: TRBD2
V gene: TRBV11-2
clone size: few
J gene: TRBJ2-1
CDR3 DNA: TGTGCCAGCAGCGGTCCGGGACTAGCGGGAGGCAATGAGCAGTTCTTC
CDR3 protein: CASSGPGLAGGNEQFF

D gene: TRBD2
V gene: TRBV7-9
clone size: -
J gene: TRBJ2-7
CDR3 DNA: TGTGCCAGCACCCAAGCGGGGGCCTCGGGGGAGCAGTACTTC
CDR3 protein: CASTQAGASGEQYF

D gene: -
V gene: TRBV12-3/TRBV12-4
clone size: -
J gene: TRBJ1-4
CDR3 DNA: TGTTCCAGCAGTTCCAGGGGTGAAAAACTGTTTTTT
CDR3 protein: CSSSSRGEKLFF

D gene: -
V gene: TRBV10-1
clone size: -
J gene: TRBJ1-5
CDR3 DNA: TGCGCCAGCGGGATGGGACCCGGGCAGCCCCAGCATTTT
CDR3 protein: CASGMGPGQPQHF

D gene: -
V gene: TRBV2
clone size: -
J gene: TRBJ2-1
CDR3 DNA: TGTGTCAGCAGTGTAAAACTAGCAGGCAATGAGCAGTTCTTC
CDR3 protein: CVSSVKLAGNEQFF

D gene: -
V gene: TRBV18
clone size: -
J gene: TRBJ2-7
CDR3 DNA: TGCGCCAGCTCACCAGAGGGTCCGAGGAGCTCCTACGAGCAGTACTTC
CDR3 protein: CASSPEGPRSSYEQYF

D gene: TRBD1
V gene: TRBV6-5
clone size: -
J gene: TRBJ2-7
CDR3 DNA: TGTGCCAGCAGCGAAGGGACAGCTTACGAGCAGTACTTC
CDR3 protein: CASSEGTAYEQYF

D gene: -
V gene: TRBV6-2/TRBV6-3
clone size: -
J gene: TRBJ2-5
CDR3 DNA: TGTGCCAGCTGGAGGGGGCAAGAGACCCAGTACTTC
CDR3 protein: CASWRGQETQYF

D gene: -
V gene: TRBV7-3
clone size: -
J gene: TRBJ2-6
CDR3 DNA: TGTGCCAGCAGCTTAAGGCGGCAGATCTCTGGGGCCAACGTCCTGACTTTC
CDR3 protein: CASSLRRQISGANVLTF

D gene: -
V gene: TRBV12-3/TRBV12-4
clone size: few
J gene: TRBJ2-7
CDR3 DNA: TGTGCCAGCAGCCCACTCTCCTACAATGAGCAGTACTTC
CDR3 protein: CASSPLSYNEQYF

D gene: TRBD1
V gene: TRBV2
clone size: -
J gene: TRBJ2-5
CDR3 DNA: TGTGCCAGCACCGGGACAGGGGAAGAGACCCAGTACTTC
CDR3 protein: CASTGTGEETQYF

D gene: -
V gene: TRBV5-5
clone size: -
J gene: TRBJ1-1
CDR3 DNA: TGTGCCAGCAGCTCCCCCCTGGCCGGGAACACTGAAGCTTTCTTT
CDR3 protein: CASSSPLAGNTEAFF

D gene: TRBD2
V gene: TRBV7-2
clone size: -
J gene: TRBJ2-7
CDR3 DNA: TGTGCCAGCAGCTTAGGGAGACGACCGGGACTAGGGTACGAGCAGTACTTC
CDR3 protein: CASSLGRRPGLGYEQYF

D gene: TRBD1
V gene: TRBV6-6
clone size: few
J gene: TRBJ2-3
CDR3 DNA: TGTGCCAGCAGTTACTCGACCGGGACAGGGGTAGATACGCAGTATTTT
CDR3 protein: CASSYSTGTGVDTQYF

D gene: -
V gene: TRBV6-6
clone size: -
J gene: TRBJ2-5
CDR3 DNA: TGTGCCAGCAGTTCCCCGGGACGCCAGGAGACCCAGTACTTC
CDR3 protein: CASSSPGRQETQYF

D gene: -
V gene: TRBV3-1
clone size: -
J gene: TRBJ2-5
CDR3 DNA: TGTGCCAGCAGCCAACTACCCTATGAGCAGTACTTC
CDR3 protein: CASSQLPYEQYF

D gene: TRBD1
V gene: TRBV20-1
clone size: -
J gene: TRBJ2-3
CDR3 DNA: TGCAGTGGAAACTCGGGACAGTACACAGATACGCAGTATTTT
CDR3 protein: CSGNSGQYTDTQYF

D gene: -
V gene: TRBV18
clone size: -
J gene: TRBJ1-4
CDR3 DNA: TGTGCCAGCTCACCCTCCCAGGTTGAAAAACTGTTTTTT
CDR3 protein: CASSPSQVEKLFF

D gene: -
V gene: TRBV7-8
clone size: few
J gene: TRBJ2-7
CDR3 DNA: TGTGCCAGCAGCCGTAGGGGTAGGGTCTACGAGCAGTACTTC
CDR3 protein: CASSRRGRVYEQYF

D gene: TRBD1
V gene: TRBV10-2
clone size: -
J gene: TRBJ1-2
CDR3 DNA: TGCGCCAGCGGGGACACGGACAGGGTGGATGGCTACACCTTC
CDR3 protein: CASGDTDRVDGYTF

D gene: -
V gene: TRBV18
clone size: -
J gene: TRBJ1-2
CDR3 DNA: TGTGCCAGCTCACCGGAGGGGAGGACATCTAACTATGGCTACACCTTC
CDR3 protein: CASSPEGRTSNYGYTF

D gene: -
V gene: TRBV6-6
clone size: -
J gene: TRBJ1-1
CDR3 DNA: TGTGCCAGCAGTTACTCGATGGGGGGGGGCTCGGGTACTGAAGCTTTCTTT
CDR3 protein: CASSYSMGGGSGTEAFF

D gene: TRBD1
V gene: TRBV2
clone size: -
J gene: TRBJ1-2
CDR3 DNA: TGTGCCAGCAGTGAATTGGGACAGGGAACGGGCGGCTACACCTTC
CDR3 protein: CASSELGQGTGGYTF

D gene: -
V gene: TRBV27
clone size: few
J gene: TRBJ2-3
CDR3 DNA: TGTGCCAGCTATCTTGGGAGACCCACAGATACGCAGTATTTT
CDR3 protein: CASYLGRPTDTQYF

D gene: -
V gene: TRBV5-5
clone size: -
J gene: TRBJ1-4
CDR3 DNA: TGTGCCAGCAGCTTGTCCATCGGGGTGGCAGCTAATGAAAAACTGTTTTTT
CDR3 protein: CASSLSIGVAANEKLFF

D gene: -
V gene: TRBV6-1
clone size: few
J gene: TRBJ2-7
CDR3 DNA: TGTGCCAGCAGTGAATCGTACGGAGCCTACGAGCAGTACTTC
CDR3 protein: CASSESYGAYEQYF

D gene: TRBD2
V gene: TRBV4-1
clone size: -
J gene: TRBJ2-1
CDR3 DNA: TGCGCCAGCAGCCAAGACCCACAGCGGGAGCAAAATGAGCAGTTCTTC
CDR3 protein: CASSQDPQREQNEQFF

D gene: TRBD1
V gene: TRBV4-1
clone size: -
J gene: TRBJ2-1
CDR3 DNA: TGCGCCAGCAGCCAAGGGGACAGGGGGCGAAATGAGCAGTTCTTC
CDR3 protein: CASSQGDRGRNEQFF

D gene: TRBD1
V gene: TRBV2
clone size: -
J gene: TRBJ1-1
CDR3 DNA: TGTGCCAGCAGGTCAAGGACAGGGCAGAACACTGAAGCTTTCTTT
CDR3 protein: CASRSRTGQNTEAFF

D gene: -
V gene: TRBV6-1
clone size: -
J gene: TRBJ1-1
CDR3 DNA: TGTGCCAGCAGTGAAGCGCAGGGCACTGAAGCTTTCTTT
CDR3 protein: CASSEAQGTEAFF

D gene: TRBD2
V gene: TRBV20-1
clone size: few
J gene: TRBJ2-2
CDR3 DNA: TGCAGTGCTAGAGATCTGGCTAGCGGGACCACCGGGGAGCTGTTTTTT
CDR3 protein: CSARDLASGTTGELFF

D gene: TRBD1
V gene: TRBV29-1
clone size: -
J gene: TRBJ2-3
CDR3 DNA: TGCAGCACCGGACAGGGAATAACAGATGCGCAGTATTTT
CDR3 protein: CSTGQGITDAQYF

D gene: -
V gene: TRBV29-1
clone size: -
J gene: TRBJ2-3
CDR3 DNA: TGCAGCGTTGCCAGGGAGCCTCAGAATACGCAGTATTTT
CDR3 protein: CSVAREPQNTQYF

D gene: TRBD1
V gene: TRBV5-1
clone size: many
J gene: TRBJ2-7
CDR3 DNA: TGTGCCAGCAGCTTGGGACAGGGGTCCTACGAGCAGTACTTC
CDR3 protein: CASSLGQGSYEQYF

D gene: -
V gene: TRBV3-1
clone size: -
J gene: TRBJ2-7
CDR3 DNA: TGTGCCAGCAGCCAATCCAACAGGCCATACGAGCAGTACTTC
CDR3 protein: CASSQSNRPYEQYF

D gene: TRBD2
V gene: TRBV3-1
clone size: few
J gene: TRBJ2-5
CDR3 DNA: TGTGCCAGCAGCCACCAAGACGGGAGGGCCGGGACCCAGTACTTC
CDR3 protein: CASSHQDGRAGTQYF